These T cell receptor beta chains were read from a single sample in a study of T cells in Graves' hyperthyroidism and ophthalmopathy. TCRdb ran MiXCR on the multiplex PCR reads and lists one entry per CDR3 protein. Of roughly 350,000 distinct CDR3 sequences listed, roughly 15% are singletons. Sequencing was carried out using blood. These receptors came from a woman aged 25 to 39 with Graves' ophthalmopathy. Each CDR3 is given with its conserved first and last residue. The D gene is left open where the match is weak. Rows may omit the clone size; those that give it use once, few, many or a size class.

V: TRBV25-1; J: TRBJ2-7; D: TRBD2; size: many; CDR3: CASSETTSGVYEQYF; DNA: TGTGCCAGCAGTGAAACTACTAGCGGGGTTTACGAGCAGTACTTC
V: TRBV28; J: TRBJ2-7; D: NA; size: many; CDR3: CASPPTGTPAYEQYF; DNA: TGTGCCAGCCCGCCAACTGGGACTCCGGCCTACGAGCAGTACTTC
V: TRBV6-2/TRBV6-3; J: TRBJ2-7; D: TRBD1; size: NA; CDR3: CASSYTGGTANSYEQYF; DNA: TGTGCCAGCAGTTATACAGGGGGGACAGCGAACTCCTACGAGCAGTACTTC
V: TRBV6-1; J: TRBJ1-1; D: NA; size: many; CDR3: CASSERFRRWTEAFF; DNA: TGTGCCAGCAGTGAACGCTTCCGGAGATGGACTGAAGCTTTCTTT
V: TRBV30; J: TRBJ1-2; D: NA; size: many; CDR3: CAWSVRNDGYTF; DNA: TGTGCCTGGAGTGTACGGAATGATGGCTACACCTTC
V: TRBV2; J: TRBJ1-5; D: TRBD1; size: many; CDR3: CASSNGITGDAQPQHF; DNA: TGTGCCAGCAGTAACGGGATTACAGGGGATGCTCAGCCCCAGCATTTT
V: TRBV4-1; J: TRBJ2-7; D: NA; size: many; CDR3: CASSQVTGREQYF; DNA: TGCGCCAGCAGCCAAGTGACAGGGAGGGAGCAGTACTTC
V: TRBV6-1; J: TRBJ1-5; D: TRBD1; size: many; CDR3: CASIRDRVLGQPQHF; DNA: TGTGCCAGTATCCGGGACAGGGTTTTGGGACAGCCCCAGCATTTT
V: TRBV20-1; J: TRBJ2-7; D: TRBD2; size: many; CDR3: CSATRPGLAGEWSYEQYF; DNA: TGCAGTGCCACACGGCCGGGACTAGCGGGGGAATGGTCCTACGAGCAGTACTTC
V: TRBV7-9; J: TRBJ1-1; D: NA; size: many; CDR3: CASRWGTNTEAFF; DNA: TGTGCCAGCAGATGGGGTACGAACACTGAAGCTTTCTTT
V: TRBV7-2; J: TRBJ2-7; D: NA; size: NA; CDR3: CASSCGTSLNEQYF; DNA: TGTGCCAGCAGCTGCGGTACTAGTCTCAACGAGCAGTACTTC
V: TRBV28; J: TRBJ1-5; D: NA; size: many; CDR3: CASSFLPGGSNQPQHF; DNA: TGTGCCAGCAGTTTCCTTCCTGGGGGGAGCAATCAGCCCCAGCATTTT
V: TRBV12-3/TRBV12-4; J: TRBJ1-6; D: NA; size: many; CDR3: CASSSGNSPLHF; DNA: TGTGCCAGCAGTTCGGGGAATTCACCCCTCCACTTT
V: TRBV2; J: TRBJ2-3; D: TRBD2; size: many; CDR3: CASSEGAGFGTDTQYF; DNA: TGTGCCAGCAGTGAGGGAGCGGGGTTTGGCACAGATACGCAGTATTTT
V: TRBV6-6; J: TRBJ1-2; D: TRBD1; size: many; CDR3: CASSYSGDRAVGYTF; DNA: TGTGCCAGCAGTTACTCCGGAGACAGGGCGGTTGGCTACACCTTC
V: TRBV29-1; J: TRBJ2-5; D: NA; size: NA; CDR3: CSVVGLAYGETQYF; DNA: TGCAGCGTTGTTGGCCTAGCGTACGGAGAGACCCAGTACTTC
V: TRBV10-2; J: TRBJ1-5; D: NA; size: many; CDR3: CASSELGNQPQHF; DNA: TGCGCCAGCAGTGAGCTAGGCAATCAGCCCCAGCATTTT
V: TRBV28; J: TRBJ1-1; D: NA; size: many; CDR3: CASSLSGAWTEAFF; DNA: TGTGCCAGCAGTTTATCGGGGGCTTGGACTGAAGCTTTCTTT
V: TRBV30; J: TRBJ2-3; D: TRBD2; size: many; CDR3: CAWSLSGGTDTQYF; DNA: TGTGCCTGGAGTCTGAGCGGGGGGACAGATACGCAGTATTTT
V: TRBV20-1; J: TRBJ2-5; D: NA; size: few; CDR3: CSASDRHIFEPQYF; DNA: TGCAGTGCTTCGGACAGACATATCTTTGAGCCCCAGTACTTC
V: TRBV11-2; J: TRBJ2-1; D: TRBD2; size: NA; CDR3: CASSLAGGGRNEQFF; DNA: TGTGCCAGCAGCTTAGCGGGGGGGGGGAGGAATGAGCAGTTCTTC
V: TRBV10-3; J: TRBJ2-3; D: NA; size: many; CDR3: CAISESWDSTDTQYF; DNA: TGTGCCATCAGTGAGTCGTGGGACAGCACAGATACGCAGTATTTT
V: TRBV4-1; J: TRBJ1-5; D: TRBD1; size: NA; CDR3: CASSHKQGFSNQPQHF; DNA: TGCGCCAGCAGCCATAAACAGGGGTTTAGCAATCAGCCCCAGCATTTT
V: TRBV4-1; J: TRBJ2-2; D: NA; size: few; CDR3: CASCTGPRDTGELFF; DNA: TGCGCCAGCTGTACAGGACCCCGAGACACCGGGGAGCTGTTTTTT
V: TRBV4-1; J: TRBJ1-5; D: TRBD1; size: NA; CDR3: CASSQDLILEWDRELIQPQHF; DNA: TGCGCCAGCAGCCAAGATCTTATTTTAGAATGGGACAGGGAGTTGATTCAGCCCCAGCATTTT
V: TRBV5-5; J: TRBJ2-5; D: NA; size: few; CDR3: CASSPDGVREETQYF; DNA: TGTGCCAGCAGCCCCGACGGGGTCAGAGAAGAGACCCAGTACTTC
V: TRBV27; J: TRBJ2-7; D: NA; size: many; CDR3: CASSTNRFYEQYF; DNA: TGTGCCAGCAGTACAAACAGATTCTACGAGCAGTACTTC
V: TRBV28; J: TRBJ1-5; D: NA; size: many; CDR3: CASSFSRGQSNQPQHF; DNA: TGTGCCAGCAGTTTTTCCCGCGGACAGAGCAATCAGCCCCAGCATTTT
V: TRBV12-3/TRBV12-4; J: TRBJ2-5; D: NA; size: many; CDR3: CASSWGSETQYF; DNA: TGTGCCAGCAGTTGGGGGTCGGAGACCCAGTACTTC